This is a list of T cell receptor beta chains from one sample in a study of radiotherapy plus CTLA-4 blockade in lung cancer. This table comes from immunoSEQ multiplex PCR, and its TCRdb copy is limited to in-frame clones, with some not included. The table includes 60,000 to 70,000 clones, around 80% detected once. The sequencing here drew on peripheral blood, taken from a patient treated with radiotherapy plus ipilimumab. The receptors here all came from a human donor with non-small cell lung cancer who had a complete response to radiotherapy plus ipilimumab. CDR3s include the opening cysteine and the closing phenylalanine or tryptophan. A D gene is named only where the DNA matches it firmly. Size values are once, few and many counts, or a class for expanded clones, and some rows have none.

D gene,J gene,clone size,V gene,CDR3 protein,CDR3 DNA
TRBD2,TRBJ2-1,NA,TRBV6-5,CASSPTSGRAGEQFF,TGTGCCAGCAGCCCAACTAGCGGGAGGGCTGGTGAGCAGTTCTTC
TRBD1,TRBJ2-1,NA,TRBV7-6,CASSPTGPYNEQFF,TGTGCCAGCAGCCCGACAGGGCCCTACAATGAGCAGTTCTTC
NA,TRBJ1-1,NA,TRBV11-3,CASSLDFVTEAFF,TGTGCCAGCAGCTTAGATTTCGTAACTGAAGCTTTCTTT
NA,TRBJ2-2,NA,TRBV7-9,CAVVGQLGAGELFF,TGTGCCGTCGTCGGGCAGCTCGGGGCCGGGGAGCTGTTTTTT
NA,TRBJ1-1,NA,TRBV7-2,CASSLGRLNTEAFF,TGTGCCAGCAGCTTAGGTCGTTTGAACACTGAAGCTTTCTTT
NA,TRBJ1-2,NA,TRBV5-1,CASSFGAGIIYGYTF,TGCGCCAGCAGCTTTGGAGCGGGAATTATCTATGGCTACACCTTC
TRBD2,TRBJ2-7,NA,TRBV6-4,CASSRDYLGEQYF,TGTGCCAGCAGTCGGGACTATCTCGGCGAGCAGTACTTC
NA,TRBJ2-2,NA,TRBV7-2,CASSYGAGANTGELFF,TGTGCCAGCAGCTACGGAGCGGGTGCGAACACCGGGGAGCTGTTTTTT
NA,TRBJ2-7,NA,TRBV30,CAWSEGGISYEQYF,TGTGCCTGGAGTGAGGGGGGAATTTCCTACGAGCAGTACTTC
TRBD1,TRBJ1-2,few,TRBV4-3,CASSQVHRGNYGYTF,TGCGCCAGCAGCCAAGTCCACAGGGGGAATTATGGCTACACCTTC
TRBD1,TRBJ2-1,NA,TRBV7-6,CASSSTGDVGHNEQFF,TGTGCCAGCAGCTCTACAGGGGACGTGGGTCACAATGAGCAGTTCTTC
NA,TRBJ1-4,NA,TRBV5-1,CASSLEGGNEKLFF,TGCGCCAGCAGCCTTGAGGGGGGGAATGAAAAACTGTTTTTT
NA,TRBJ1-2,few,TRBV4-1,CASSQDGAGSNRYGYTF,TGCGCCAGCAGCCAAGATGGGGCAGGGTCAAATAGGTATGGCTACACCTTC
NA,TRBJ2-7,NA,TRBV28,CASSPGQYSYEQYF,TGTGCCAGCAGCCCTGGACAGTACTCCTACGAGCAGTACTTC
TRBD1,TRBJ2-5,NA,TRBV7-2,CASSLNGLPTGEETQYF,TGTGCCAGCAGCTTAAACGGCTTACCGACAGGGGAAGAGACCCAGTACTTC
NA,TRBJ2-5,NA,TRBV5-6,CASSLYSQETQYF,TGTGCCAGCAGCTTGTACAGTCAAGAGACCCAGTACTTC
NA,TRBJ1-5,few,TRBV18,CASSPGDGRPQHF,TGTGCCAGCTCACCAGGGGACGGCCGGCCCCAGCATTTT
TRBD2,TRBJ2-1,NA,TRBV5-1,CASSLALLAGSSYNEQFF,TGCGCCAGCAGCTTGGCCCTTTTAGCGGGGAGCTCCTACAATGAGCAGTTCTTC
NA,TRBJ2-7,NA,TRBV19,CASRAGTGGSYEQYF,TGTGCCAGTCGGGCCGGGACCGGGGGCTCCTACGAGCAGTACTTC
NA,TRBJ1-1,NA,TRBV21-1,CASSPVGLTTEAFF,TGTGCCAGCAGCCCTGTTGGGTTGACCACTGAAGCTTTCTTT
NA,TRBJ1-6,NA,TRBV7-9,CASSRPLGGATNSPLHF,TGTGCCAGCAGCCGACCTCTAGGAGGGGCTACCAATTCACCCCTCCACTTT
NA,TRBJ1-2,NA,TRBV11-3,CASSLGGDDHYGYTF,TGTGCCAGCAGCTTAGGAGGGGATGACCACTATGGCTACACCTTC
TRBD1,TRBJ2-7,NA,TRBV4-1,CASSQASGGAYEQYF,TGCGCCAGCAGCCAAGCTTCAGGGGGCGCCTACGAGCAGTACTTC
TRBD1,TRBJ1-2,NA,TRBV10-3,CAISKTGGEDYGYTF,TGTGCCATCAGTAAGACAGGGGGCGAAGACTATGGCTACACCTTC
TRBD1,TRBJ1-6,few,TRBV7-2,CASSGQGRNSPLHF,TGTGCCAGCAGTGGACAGGGGAGAAATTCACCCCTCCACTTT
TRBD2,TRBJ2-5,once,TRBV11-2,CASSIAGGRQETQYF,TGTGCCAGCAGCATAGCGGGGGGGCGGCAAGAGACCCAGTACTTC
TRBD2,TRBJ2-1,NA,TRBV9,CASSVLAGNNNEQFF,TGTGCCAGCAGCGTACTAGCGGGTAATAACAATGAGCAGTTCTTC
NA,TRBJ1-4,NA,TRBV18,CASSLDSLTNEKLFF,TGTGCCAGCTCACTTGACAGCTTAACTAATGAAAAACTGTTTTTT
NA,TRBJ1-1,few,TRBV7-8,CASSSRLLAVNTEAFF,TGTGCCAGCAGCTCGCGTTTGTTAGCAGTGAACACTGAAGCTTTCTTT
TRBD1,TRBJ1-1,NA,TRBV5-6,CASSESRDSWNTEAFF,TGTGCCAGCAGCGAATCGAGGGACAGTTGGAACACTGAAGCTTTCTTT
NA,TRBJ2-3,NA,TRBV5-1,CASSLETVATDTQYF,TGCGCCAGCAGCTTGGAGACAGTCGCCACAGATACGCAGTATTTT
NA,TRBJ1-2,NA,TRBV27,CASSLIGGAYGYTF,TGTGCCAGCAGTTTAATAGGGGGGGCCTATGGCTACACCTTC
NA,TRBJ2-7,NA,TRBV6-5,CASSYSDRLSSYEQYF,TGTGCCAGCAGTTACTCTGACAGGCTAAGCTCCTACGAGCAGTACTTC
TRBD1,TRBJ2-3,NA,TRBV10-1,CASSEKQGRDTQYF,TGCGCCAGCAGTGAGAAACAGGGGCGAGATACGCAGTATTTT
NA,TRBJ2-7,once,TRBV10-3,CAIRGTSDSYEQYF,TGTGCCATCAGAGGGACCTCCGACTCCTACGAGCAGTACTTC
NA,TRBJ2-3,few,TRBV7-7,CASSAGGTDTQYF,TGTGCTAGCAGCGCTGGGGGGACAGATACGCAGTATTTT
TRBD2,TRBJ2-1,NA,TRBV5-1,CASTPGVAGGTSSYNEQFF,TGCGCCAGCACCCCTGGGGTAGCGGGAGGAACGAGCTCCTACAATGAGCAGTTCTTC
NA,TRBJ1-5,NA,TRBV7-2,CASSGWDQKGQPQHF,TGTGCCAGCAGCGGATGGGACCAAAAGGGCCAGCCCCAGCATTTT
TRBD1,TRBJ1-5,NA,TRBV9,CASSAGQGGNQPQHF,TGTGCCAGCAGCGCAGGACAGGGCGGGAATCAGCCCCAGCATTTT
TRBD1,TRBJ1-3,NA,TRBV30,CAQQDRAISGNTIYF,TGTGCCCAACAAGACAGGGCTATCTCTGGAAACACCATATATTTT
TRBD1,TRBJ1-5,NA,TRBV15,CATRDLTTGGNNQPQHF,TGTGCCACCCGGGACCTGACGACAGGGGGCAACAATCAGCCCCAGCATTTT
NA,TRBJ2-1,NA,TRBV5-4,CASSFPRGGLNEQFF,TGTGCCAGCAGTTTCCCTAGAGGGGGACTCAATGAGCAGTTCTTC
TRBD1,TRBJ1-1,NA,TRBV18,CASSPYDRGNTEAFF,TGTGCCAGCTCACCATATGACAGGGGGAACACTGAAGCTTTCTTT
TRBD2,TRBJ2-4,NA,TRBV4-3,CASSQRVAGNIQYF,TGCGCCAGCAGCCAAAGAGTAGCGGGAAACATTCAGTACTTC
TRBD1,TRBJ1-3,NA,TRBV10-2,CASSESGQGSSGNTIYF,TGCGCCAGCAGTGAGTCGGGACAGGGGAGCTCTGGAAACACCATATATTTT
TRBD2,TRBJ2-7,NA,TRBV6-1,CASSRGGSVYEQYF,TGTGCCAGCAGCCGGGGGGGATCGGTCTACGAGCAGTACTTC
NA,TRBJ2-1,NA,TRBV7-8,CASRGGYNEQFF,TGTGCCAGCAGAGGGGGATACAATGAGCAGTTCTTC
TRBD1,TRBJ2-7,few,TRBV6-5,CASSYSRQGAREQYF,TGTGCCAGCAGTTACTCTAGACAGGGGGCCCGAGAGCAGTACTTC
TRBD2,TRBJ2-2,NA,TRBV18,CASSPREGPNTGELFF,TGTGCCAGCTCACCTCGGGAGGGGCCGAACACCGGGGAGCTGTTTTTT
NA,TRBJ2-6,once,TRBV14,CASSDISGANVLTF,TGTGCCAGCAGTGATATTTCCGGGGCCAACGTCCTGACTTTC